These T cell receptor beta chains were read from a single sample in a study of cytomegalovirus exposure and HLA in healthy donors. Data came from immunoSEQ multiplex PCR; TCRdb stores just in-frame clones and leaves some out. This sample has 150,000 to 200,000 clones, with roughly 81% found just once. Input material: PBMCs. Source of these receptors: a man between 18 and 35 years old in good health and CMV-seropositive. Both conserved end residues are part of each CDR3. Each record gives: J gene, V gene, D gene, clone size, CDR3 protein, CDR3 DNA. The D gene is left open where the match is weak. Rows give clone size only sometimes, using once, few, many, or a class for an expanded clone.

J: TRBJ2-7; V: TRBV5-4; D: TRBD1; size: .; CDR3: CASSLAPGGVNEQYF; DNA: TGTGCCAGCAGCTTGGCCCCAGGGGGCGTCAACGAGCAGTACTTC
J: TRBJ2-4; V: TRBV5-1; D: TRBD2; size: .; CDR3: CASSLVGGAGNIQYF; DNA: TGCGCCAGCAGCTTGGTCGGGGGGGCCGGAAACATTCAGTACTTC
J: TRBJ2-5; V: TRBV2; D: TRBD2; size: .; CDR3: CASSGAWGGETQYF; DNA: TGTGCCAGCAGTGGAGCGTGGGGAGGGGAGACCCAGTACTTC
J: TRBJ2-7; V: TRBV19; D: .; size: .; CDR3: CASSIGRSSYEQYF; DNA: TGTGCCAGTAGTATAGGCAGAAGTTCCTACGAGCAGTACTTC
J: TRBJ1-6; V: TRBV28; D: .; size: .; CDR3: CASSFLQGSLNLHF; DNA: TGTGCCAGCAGTTTCTTACAGGGCAGCCTTAATCTCCACTTT
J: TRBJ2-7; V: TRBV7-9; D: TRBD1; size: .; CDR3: CASSLAGQRTYEQYF; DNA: TGTGCCAGCAGCTTAGCGGGACAGAGAACCTACGAGCAGTACTTC
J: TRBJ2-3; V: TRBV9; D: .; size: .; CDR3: CASSVDSYSSTDTQYF; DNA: TGTGCCAGCAGCGTTGACAGCTACTCTAGCACAGATACGCAGTATTTT
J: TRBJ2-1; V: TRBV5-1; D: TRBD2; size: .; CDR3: CASSLVTSGGHYNEQFF; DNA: TGCGCCAGCAGCTTGGTTACTAGCGGGGGGCACTACAATGAGCAGTTCTTC
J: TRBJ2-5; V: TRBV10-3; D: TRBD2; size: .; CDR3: CAISEPGLAGERQETQYF; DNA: TGTGCCATCAGCGAACCGGGACTAGCGGGGGAAAGGCAAGAGACCCAGTACTTC
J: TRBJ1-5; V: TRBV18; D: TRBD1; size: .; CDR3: CASSAGQGGNQPQHF; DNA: TGTGCCAGCTCAGCGGGACAGGGGGGCAATCAGCCCCAGCATTTT
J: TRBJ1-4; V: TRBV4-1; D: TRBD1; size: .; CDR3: CASSQVRRQGSEKLFF; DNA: TGCGCCAGCAGCCAAGTTAGGAGACAGGGCAGTGAAAAACTGTTTTTT
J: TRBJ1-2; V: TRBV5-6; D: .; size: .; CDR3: CASSIGGHGYTF; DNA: TGTGCCAGCAGCATAGGGGGTCATGGCTACACCTTC
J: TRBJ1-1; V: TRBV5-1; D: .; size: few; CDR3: CASSLTPNTEAFF; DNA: TGCGCCAGCAGCTTGACACCGAACACTGAAGCTTTCTTT
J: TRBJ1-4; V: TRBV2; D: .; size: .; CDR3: CASSQTLRDTPPREKLFF; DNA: TGTGCCAGCAGCCAAACCCTCCGGGACACCCCTCCGAGGGAAAAACTGTTTTTT
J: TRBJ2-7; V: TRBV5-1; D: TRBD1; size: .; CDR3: CASDSGDRGSYEQYF; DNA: TGCGCCAGCGACTCGGGGGACAGGGGATCCTACGAGCAGTACTTC
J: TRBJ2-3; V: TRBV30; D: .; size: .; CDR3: CAWGTLGDTQYF; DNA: TGTGCCTGGGGTACTCTGGGCGATACGCAGTATTTT
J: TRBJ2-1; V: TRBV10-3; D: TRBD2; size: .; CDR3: CAISESGRLAGDNEQFF; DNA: TGTGCCATCAGTGAGTCTGGCCGGCTAGCGGGGGACAATGAGCAGTTCTTC
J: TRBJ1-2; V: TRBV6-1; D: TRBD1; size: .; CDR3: CASSVGQGDYGYTF; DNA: TGTGCCAGCAGTGTTGGACAGGGGGACTATGGCTACACCTTC
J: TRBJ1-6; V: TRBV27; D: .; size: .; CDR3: CASSRLNSPLHF; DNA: TGTGCCAGCAGCAGACTTAATTCACCCCTCCACTTT
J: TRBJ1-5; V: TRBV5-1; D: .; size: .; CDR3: CASSLDGGNQPQHF; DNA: TGCGCCAGCAGCCTGGACGGCGGAAACCAGCCCCAGCATTTT
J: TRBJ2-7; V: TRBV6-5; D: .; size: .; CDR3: CASSYDRKNYEQYF; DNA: TGTGCCAGCAGTTATGACAGGAAAAATTACGAGCAGTACTTC
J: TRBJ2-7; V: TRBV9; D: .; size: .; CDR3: CASSVGTDPHEQYF; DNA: TGTGCCAGCAGCGTAGGGACAGATCCGCACGAGCAGTACTTC
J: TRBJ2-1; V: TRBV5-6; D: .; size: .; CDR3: CASSLEQGSYNEQFF; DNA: TGTGCCAGCAGCTTGGAACAGGGTTCCTACAATGAGCAGTTCTTC
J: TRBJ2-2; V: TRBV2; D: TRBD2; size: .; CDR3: CASTKGLAGNTGELFF; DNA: TGTGCCAGCACGAAGGGCCTAGCGGGGAACACCGGGGAGCTGTTTTTT
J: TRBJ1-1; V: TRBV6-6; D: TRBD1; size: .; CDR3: CASRAMGQLENTEAFF; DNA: TGTGCCAGCAGAGCCATGGGACAGCTCGAGAACACTGAAGCTTTCTTT
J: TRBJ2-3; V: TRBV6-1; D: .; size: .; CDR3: CASSEPWSWDTQYF; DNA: TGTGCCAGCAGTGAACCCTGGAGTTGGGATACGCAGTATTTT
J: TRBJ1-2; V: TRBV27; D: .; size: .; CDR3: CASSRGANYGYTF; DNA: TGTGCCAGCAGTCGGGGAGCTAACTATGGCTACACCTTC
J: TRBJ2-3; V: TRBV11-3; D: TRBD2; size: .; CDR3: CASSSTGGVTDTQYF; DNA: TGTGCCAGCAGCTCGACCGGGGGGGTCACAGATACGCAGTATTTT
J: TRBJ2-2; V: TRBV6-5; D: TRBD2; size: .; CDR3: CASKAGGNTGELFF; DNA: TGTGCCAGCAAAGCGGGGGGGAACACCGGGGAGCTGTTTTTT
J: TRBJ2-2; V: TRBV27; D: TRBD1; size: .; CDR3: CASSLWTGGTGELFF; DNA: TGTGCCAGCAGTCTATGGACAGGGGGCACCGGGGAGCTGTTTTTT
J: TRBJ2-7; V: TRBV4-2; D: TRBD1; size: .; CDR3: CASSQGQQLEQYF; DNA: TGTGCCAGCAGCCAGGGACAGCAATTGGAGCAGTACTTC
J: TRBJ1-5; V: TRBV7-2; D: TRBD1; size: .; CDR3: CASSLEGTGVRPQHF; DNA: TGTGCCAGCAGCTTAGAGGGGACAGGGGTCCGGCCCCAGCATTTT
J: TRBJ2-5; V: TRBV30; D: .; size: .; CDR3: CAWSVGGPQETQYF; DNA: TGTGCCTGGAGTGTAGGGGGACCTCAAGAGACCCAGTACTTC
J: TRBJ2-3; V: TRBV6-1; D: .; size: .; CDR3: CASRRRVEDTQYF; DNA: TGTGCCAGCAGGAGGAGAGTGGAAGATACGCAGTATTTT
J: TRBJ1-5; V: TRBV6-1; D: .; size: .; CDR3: CASTREGNSNQPQHF; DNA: TGTGCCAGCACCAGGGAGGGGAATAGCAATCAGCCCCAGCATTTT